The T cell receptor beta chain described here comes from a study of human T cells and chemical hapten exposure. Stated time point: patch test 1, 2 weeks after DPC sensitization. Indicated treatment: therapeutic diphenylcyclopropenone sensitization with weekly scalp DPC. The study extracted total RNA from unfractionated whole blood. Staff drew blood before applying each patch test. The CDR3 is made up of 14 amino acids. CDR1 and CDR2 from the germline V gene are KGHSH and LQKENI. V was cut by 1 base and J by 7 bases, with 11 bases left in between. Only a few counts were recorded for this clonotype. The antigen is not known. Findings and caveats of the study: DPC sensitization produced no change in TCRs with frequency above 1 in 1000.

The library attached unique molecular identifiers to individual cDNA molecules. TCRdb used MiXCR to reprocess the RACE reads, holding one entry per CDR3 protein. The sample has under 60,000 distinct CDR3 sequences, approximately 11% seen once. The sequence was obtained from a woman aged 40 to 50 with alopecia areata. Some clones in this sample may be carry-over from other donors' samples. Sequenced here: whole blood, sampled in connection with sensitization to the hapten diphenylcyclopropenone (DPC). The rearrangement links TRBV18 to TRBJ1-5; the D gene is possibly TRBD1 (5 bases). CDR3 coding DNA: TGTGCCAGCTCACCACGCCAGGGAGGGCAGCCCCAGCATTTT. This gives the protein CASSPRQGGQPQHF.